The T cell receptor beta chain described here comes from a study of T-cell reconstitution after alpha-beta-depleted transplantation in children. The library targeted TCRbeta and was prepared with unique molecular identifiers. TCRdb reprocessed the PCR reads via MiXCR and lists one record per CDR3 protein. The top ten clones hold roughly 2.1% of a sample with around 450,000 distinct CDR3 sequences, over 9.5% of them seen once. V shed 5 bases, J shed 0 bases, and the junction held 8 bases outside the gene matches. Germline assignment: CDR1 SSHAT and CDR2 FNYEAQ (reference sequence). There are 18 residues in the CDR3. Study-wide findings and caveats: Some patients' high day-60 TCRbeta diversity was traced to surviving recipient T cells and thymic progenitors. One year after transplant, T-cell counts and diversity came mostly from newly produced T cells. The study reportedly traced alpha-beta T cells about two months after transplant to several hundred expanded graft clones.

In its sample, this clonotype was seen a few times. Its antigen is as yet unknown. V is TRBV7-7 and J is TRBJ2-1; 12 nucleotides agree with TRBD1. The specimen comprised PBMCs, sampled before TCRalphabeta/CD19-depleted stem cell transplant. This receptor was taken from a child aged 2-15 years with inherited bone marrow failure, due to receive a stem cell transplant. CDR3 in DNA: TGTGCCAGCAGCCCCGGGACAGGGGGCTCTCTCTCCTACAATGAGCAGTTCTTC. This gives the protein CASSPGTGGSLSYNEQFF.